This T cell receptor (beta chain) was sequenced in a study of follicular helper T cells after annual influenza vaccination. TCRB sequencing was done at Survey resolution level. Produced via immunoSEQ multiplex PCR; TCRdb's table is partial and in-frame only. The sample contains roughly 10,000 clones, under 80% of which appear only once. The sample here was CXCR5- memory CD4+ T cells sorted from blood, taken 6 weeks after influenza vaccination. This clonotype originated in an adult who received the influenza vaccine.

This CDR3 is CASSLARRTTDTQYF. The CDR3 coding sequence is TGTGCCAGCAGCTTAGCCCGTCGGACTACAGATACGCAGTATTTT. The J gene is TRBJ2-3, the V gene TRBV7-2; a weak D match, TRBD2 (5 bases). CDR1 is SGHTA and CDR2 is FQGNSA in the germline V gene. V was pared by 0 bases and J by 3 bases, with 10 bases between. The CDR3 covers 15 residues.